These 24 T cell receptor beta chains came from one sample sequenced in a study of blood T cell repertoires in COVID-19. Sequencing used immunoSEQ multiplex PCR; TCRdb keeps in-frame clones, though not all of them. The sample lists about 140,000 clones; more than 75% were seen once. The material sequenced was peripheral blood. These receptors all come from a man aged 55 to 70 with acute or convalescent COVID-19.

CDR3 residues: CASSGTFAETQYF. CDR3 nucleotide sequence: TGTGCCAGCAGCGGGACATTTGCGGAGACCCAGTACTTC. V is TRBV14 and J is TRBJ2-5; maybe TRBD1 (6 bases). Trimming stripped 5 bases from V and 5 bases from J, with 12 bases between. The length of the CDR3 is 13 residues. Germline V gene data show CDR1 as SGHDN and CDR2 as FVKESK.

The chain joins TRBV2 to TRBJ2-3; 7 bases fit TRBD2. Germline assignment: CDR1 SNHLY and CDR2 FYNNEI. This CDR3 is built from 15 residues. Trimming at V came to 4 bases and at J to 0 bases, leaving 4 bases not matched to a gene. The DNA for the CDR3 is TGTGCCAGCAGTGGTCCCGGGGGGAGCACAGATACGCAGTATTTT. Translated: CASSGPGGSTDTQYF. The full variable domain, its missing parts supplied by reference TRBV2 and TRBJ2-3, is EPEVTQTPSHQVTQMGQEVILRCVPISNHLYFYWYRQILGQKVEFLVSFYNNEISEKSEIFDDQFSVERPDGSNFTLKIRSTKLEDSAMYFCASSGPGGSTDTQYFGPGTRLTVL.

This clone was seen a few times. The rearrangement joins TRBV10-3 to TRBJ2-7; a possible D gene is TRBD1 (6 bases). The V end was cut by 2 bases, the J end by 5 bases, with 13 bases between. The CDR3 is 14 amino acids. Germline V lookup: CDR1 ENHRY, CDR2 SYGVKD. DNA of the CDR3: TGTGCCATCAGTGAGGAAAACAGGGCCGACGAGCAGTACTTC. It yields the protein CAISEENRADEQYF.

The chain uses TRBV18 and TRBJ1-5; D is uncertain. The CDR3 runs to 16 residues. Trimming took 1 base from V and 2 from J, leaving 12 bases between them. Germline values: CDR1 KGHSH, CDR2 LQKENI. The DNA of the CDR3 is TGTGCCAGCTCACCACAAAACGGTTTCGGCAATCAGCCCCAGCATTTT. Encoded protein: CASSPQNGFGNQPQHF.

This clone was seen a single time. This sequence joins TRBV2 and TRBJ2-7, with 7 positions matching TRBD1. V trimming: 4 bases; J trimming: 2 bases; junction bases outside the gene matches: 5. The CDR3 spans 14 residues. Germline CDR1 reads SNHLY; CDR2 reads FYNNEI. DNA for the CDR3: TGTGCCAGCAGTGCGCGGCAGGGGGCCTACGAGCAGTACTTC. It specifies CASSARQGAYEQYF.

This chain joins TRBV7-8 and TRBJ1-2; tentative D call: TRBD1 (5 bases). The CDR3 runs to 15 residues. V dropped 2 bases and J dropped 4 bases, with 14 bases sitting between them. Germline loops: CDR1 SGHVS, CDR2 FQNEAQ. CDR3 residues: CASSLQVTDLYGYTF. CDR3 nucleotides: TGTGCCAGCAGCTTACAGGTGACAGATCTCTATGGCTACACCTTC.

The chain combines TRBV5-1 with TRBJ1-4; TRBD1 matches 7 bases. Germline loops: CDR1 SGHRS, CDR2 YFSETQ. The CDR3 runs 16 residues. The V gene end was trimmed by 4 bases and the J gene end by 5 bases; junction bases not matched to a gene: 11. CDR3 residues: CASSIQGTQANEKLFF. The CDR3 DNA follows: TGCGCCAGCAGCATACAGGGGACGCAGGCGAATGAAAAACTGTTTTTT.

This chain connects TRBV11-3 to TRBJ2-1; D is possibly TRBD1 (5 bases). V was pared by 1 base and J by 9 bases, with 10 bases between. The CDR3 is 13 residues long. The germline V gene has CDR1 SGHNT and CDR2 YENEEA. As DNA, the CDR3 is TGTGCCAGCAGCTTAGCGGACACCGGTGAGCAGTTCTTC. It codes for CASSLADTGEQFF.

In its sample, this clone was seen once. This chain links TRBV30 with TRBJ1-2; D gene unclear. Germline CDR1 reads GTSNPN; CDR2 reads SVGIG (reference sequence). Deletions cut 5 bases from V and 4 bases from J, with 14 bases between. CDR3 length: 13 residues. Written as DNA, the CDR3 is TGTGCCTGGGCCCCTGGCAGTCTCTATGGCTACACCTTC. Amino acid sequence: CAWAPGSLYGYTF.

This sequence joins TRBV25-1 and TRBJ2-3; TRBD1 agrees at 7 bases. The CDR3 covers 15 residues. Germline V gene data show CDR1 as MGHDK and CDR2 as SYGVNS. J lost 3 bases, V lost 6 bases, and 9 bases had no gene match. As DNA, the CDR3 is TGTGCCAGCAGCGTCCGGGACAGCCGAACAGATACGCAGTATTTT. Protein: CASSVRDSRTDTQYF.

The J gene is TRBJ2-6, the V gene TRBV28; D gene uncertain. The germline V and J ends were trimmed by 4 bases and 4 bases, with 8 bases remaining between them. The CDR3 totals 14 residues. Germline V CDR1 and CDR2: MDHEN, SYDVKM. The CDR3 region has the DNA TGTGCCAGCAGTTCCCGCGGAGGGGCCAACGTCCTGACTTTC. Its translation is CASSSRGGANVLTF.

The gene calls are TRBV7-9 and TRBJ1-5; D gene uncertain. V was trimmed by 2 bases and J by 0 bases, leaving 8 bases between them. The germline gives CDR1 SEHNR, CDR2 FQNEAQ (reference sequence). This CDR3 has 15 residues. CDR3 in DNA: TGTGCCAGCAGCTTAAACGGACTTAGCAATCAGCCCCAGCATTTT. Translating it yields CASSLNGLSNQPQHF.

CDR3 bases: TGTGCCACCGATAGCGGCAACTTAGTGAATGAGCAGTTCTTC. This sequence encodes CATDSGNLVNEQFF. J is TRBJ2-1 and V is TRBV10-3; D might be TRBD2 (6 bases). Germline values: CDR1 ENHRY, CDR2 SYGVKD. V dropped 10 bases and J dropped 7 bases, with 20 bases sitting between them. The CDR3 has 14 residues.

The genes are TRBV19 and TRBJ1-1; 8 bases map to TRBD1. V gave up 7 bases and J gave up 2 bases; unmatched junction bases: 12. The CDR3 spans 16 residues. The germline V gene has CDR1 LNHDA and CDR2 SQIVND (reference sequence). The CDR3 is CASKSQGAGFNTEAFF. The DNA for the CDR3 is TGTGCCAGTAAATCGCAGGGGGCAGGATTTAACACTGAAGCTTTCTTT.

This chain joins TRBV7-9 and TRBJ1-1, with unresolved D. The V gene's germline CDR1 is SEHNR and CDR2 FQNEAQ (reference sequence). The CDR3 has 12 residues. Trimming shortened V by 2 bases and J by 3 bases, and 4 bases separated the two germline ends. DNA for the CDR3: TGTGCCAGCAGCTTACAGGACACTGAAGCTTTCTTT. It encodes CASSLQDTEAFF.

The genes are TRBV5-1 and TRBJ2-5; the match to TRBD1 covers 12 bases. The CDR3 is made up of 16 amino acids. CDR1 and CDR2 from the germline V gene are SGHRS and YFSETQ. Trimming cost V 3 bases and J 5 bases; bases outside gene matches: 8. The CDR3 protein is CASSSSGQGAQETQYF. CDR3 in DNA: TGCGCCAGCAGCTCCTCGGGACAGGGGGCGCAGGAGACCCAGTACTTC.

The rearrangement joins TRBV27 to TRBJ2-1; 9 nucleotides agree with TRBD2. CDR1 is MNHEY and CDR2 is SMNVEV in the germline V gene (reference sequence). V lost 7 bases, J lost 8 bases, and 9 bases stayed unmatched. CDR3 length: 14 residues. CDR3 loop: CASTPGTSPHEQFF. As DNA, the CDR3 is TGTGCCAGCACCCCTGGGACTAGCCCCCATGAGCAGTTCTTC.

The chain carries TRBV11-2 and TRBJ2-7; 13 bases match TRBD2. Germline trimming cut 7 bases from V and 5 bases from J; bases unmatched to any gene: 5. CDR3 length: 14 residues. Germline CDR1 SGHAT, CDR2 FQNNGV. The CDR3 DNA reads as TGTGCCAGCAACGGACTAGCGGGAGTCAACGAGCAGTACTTC. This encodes CASNGLAGVNEQYF.

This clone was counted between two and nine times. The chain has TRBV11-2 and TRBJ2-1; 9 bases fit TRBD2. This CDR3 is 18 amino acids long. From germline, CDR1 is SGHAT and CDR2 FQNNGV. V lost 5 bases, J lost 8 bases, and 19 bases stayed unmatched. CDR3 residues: CASSPGGGGRALTHEQFF. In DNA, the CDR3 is TGTGCCAGCAGCCCGGGCGGGGGCGGGAGGGCCCTCACCCATGAGCAGTTCTTC.

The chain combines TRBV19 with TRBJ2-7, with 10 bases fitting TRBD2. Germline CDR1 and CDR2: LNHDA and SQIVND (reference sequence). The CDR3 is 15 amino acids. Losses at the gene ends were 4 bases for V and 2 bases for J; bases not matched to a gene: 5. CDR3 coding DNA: TGTGCCAGTAGTAACAAGCGGGAGGGAACCTACGAGCAGTACTTC. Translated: CASSNKREGTYEQYF.

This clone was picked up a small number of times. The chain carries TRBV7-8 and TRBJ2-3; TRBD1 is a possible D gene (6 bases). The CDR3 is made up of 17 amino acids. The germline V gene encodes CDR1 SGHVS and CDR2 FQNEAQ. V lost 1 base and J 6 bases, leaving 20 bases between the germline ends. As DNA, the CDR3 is TGTGCCAGCAGCTTAGAAACTAGTAGGGGGTCGGCGGATACGCAGTATTTT. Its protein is CASSLETSRGSADTQYF.

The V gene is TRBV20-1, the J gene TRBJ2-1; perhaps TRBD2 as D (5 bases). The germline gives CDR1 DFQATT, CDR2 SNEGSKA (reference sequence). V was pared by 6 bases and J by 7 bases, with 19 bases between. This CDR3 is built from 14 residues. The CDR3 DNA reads TGCAGTGCGAGTAGGCTAGCTGCCACTAATGAGCAGTTCTTC. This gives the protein CSASRLAATNEQFF.

In DNA form, the CDR3 reads TGCGCCAGCAGAGAAGGGGCAATGGCGACTAATGAAAAACTGTTTTTT. Translated: CASREGAMATNEKLFF. The rearrangement joins TRBV5-1 to TRBJ1-4, with TRBD1 as a possible D gene (5 bases). The CDR3 is 16 residues long. The germline V gene has CDR1 SGHRS and CDR2 YFSETQ. The ends were cut back, 5 bases at V and 2 bases at J, with 16 bases in the middle.

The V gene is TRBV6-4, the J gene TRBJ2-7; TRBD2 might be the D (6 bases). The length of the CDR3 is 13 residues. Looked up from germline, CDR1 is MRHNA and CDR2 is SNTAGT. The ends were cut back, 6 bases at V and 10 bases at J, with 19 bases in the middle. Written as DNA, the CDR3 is TGTGCCAGCAGCGAAGGAGGGCAAGGCGTACAGTACTTC. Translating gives CASSEGGQGVQYF.